One sample yielded the 8 T cell receptor beta chains listed below, sequenced in a study of blood T cell repertoires in COVID-19. Profiled with immunoSEQ multiplex PCR; TCRdb holds only in-frame clones, not every one. This table has around 130,000 clones, approximately 88% appearing once. Sequencing used peripheral blood. These TCRs come from an elderly woman with acute or convalescent COVID-19.

The chain carries TRBV6-5 and TRBJ1-5; 10 nucleotides line up with TRBD1. Per the germline V gene, CDR1 is MNHEY and CDR2 is SVGAGI. V gave up 6 bases and J gave up 4 bases; unmatched junction bases: 6. The CDR3 is 15 residues long. The CDR3 region is CASSPGQGGNQPQHF. CDR3 coding DNA: TGTGCCAGCAGCCCAGGACAGGGGGGGAATCAGCCCCAGCATTTT.

V is TRBV6-6 and J is TRBJ1-4; no definite D call. Per the germline V gene, CDR1 is MNHNY and CDR2 is SVGAGI (reference sequence). Trimming left V 0 bases short and J 7 bases short, with 12 bases between. The length of the CDR3 is 15 residues. CDR3 residues: CASSYSFDGIEKLFF. DNA of the CDR3: TGTGCCAGCAGTTACTCCTTTGACGGGATTGAAAAACTGTTTTTT.

This clone was seen only once. The chain couples TRBV6-4 to TRBJ2-7; TRBD1 matches 9 bases. The trim removed 1 base at V and 2 bases at J, leaving 9 bases unmatched. Looked up from germline, CDR1 is MRHNA and CDR2 is SNTAGT. The CDR3 length is 17 residues. CDR3 bases: TGTGCCAGCAGTGACTACACCGGGACAGGGTTAACCTACGAGCAGTACTTC. It codes for CASSDYTGTGLTYEQYF.

The rearrangement uses TRBV11-2 and TRBJ1-4, with TRBD1 identical over 10 bases. Germline CDR1 and CDR2: SGHAT and FQNNGV. The CDR3 has 15 residues. Trimming at V came to 3 bases and at J to 4 bases, leaving 2 bases not matched to a gene. For the CDR3, the DNA is TGTGCCAGCAGCTTCGGGACAGGGGTTAATGAAAAACTGTTTTTT. Protein product: CASSFGTGVNEKLFF. Complete variable domain (other parts from reference TRBV11-2 and TRBJ1-4): EAGVAQSPRYKIIEKRQSVAFWCNPISGHATLYWYQQILGQGPKLLIQFQNNGVVDDSQLPKDRFSAERLKGVDSTLKIQPAKLEDSAVYLCASSFGTGVNEKLFFGSGTQLSVL.

The chain uses TRBV3-1 (or the pseudogene TRBV3-2) and TRBJ1-4, with a weak D call TRBD1 (5 bases). Germline CDR1 LGHDT, CDR2 YNNKEL (reference sequence). V was trimmed by 2 bases and J by 8 bases, leaving 12 bases between them. This CDR3 comprises 14 residues. The CDR3: CASSQWGGNEKLFF. CDR3 DNA sequence: TGTGCCAGCAGCCAATGGGGGGGGAACGAAAAACTGTTTTTT.

Many counts were recorded for this clone. This sequence joins TRBV7-8 and TRBJ2-2; TRBD2 aligns across 7 bases. The V and J ends lost 5 bases and 1 base, in that order; junction bases with no gene match: 7. CDR1 SGHVS and CDR2 FQNEAQ come from the germline V gene. CDR3 length: 16 residues. DNA for the CDR3: TGTGCCAGCAGCCCCCGGGCTAGCGGGAACACCGGGGAGCTGTTTTTT. Translated, it gives CASSPRASGNTGELFF.

The rearrangement joins TRBV2 to TRBJ2-3; D possibly corresponds to TRBD2 (5 bases). Between the trimmed V and J ends, which lost 3 bases and 2 bases, there was a span of 15 bases. The CDR3 spans 16 residues. Germline values: CDR1 SNHLY, CDR2 FYNNEI. This CDR3 reads CASSDYSLALTDTQYF. CDR3 coding DNA: TGTGCCAGCAGTGATTATAGTCTAGCACTCACAGATACGCAGTATTTT. Full variable domain (rest looked up from reference TRBV2 and TRBJ2-3): EPEVTQTPSHQVTQMGQEVILRCVPISNHLYFYWYRQILGQKVEFLVSFYNNEISEKSEIFDDQFSVERPDGSNFTLKIRSTKLEDSAMYFCASSDYSLALTDTQYFGPGTRLTVL.

Written as DNA, the CDR3 is TGTGCCAGTAGGAAACCTAGCGGGAGGGGGCATGAGCAGTTCTTC. It specifies CASRKPSGRGHEQFF. The chain combines TRBV19 with TRBJ2-1, with 12 bases that match TRBD2. The CDR3 loop spans 15 amino acids. Trimming took 6 bases from V and 8 from J; bases not matched to a gene: 8. CDR1 and CDR2 from the germline V gene are LNHDA and SQIVND (reference sequence).